This TCR beta chain was found in a study of vaccination and CD4 T cells after COVID-19. Whole-study context: The control cultures got either a CEFX pool, an HIV-1 Nef pool, or no peptide at all.

Trimming cost V 7 bases and J 6 bases; bases outside gene matches: 11. This CDR3 spans 17 amino acids. Looked up from germline, CDR1 is MNHNS and CDR2 is SASEGT. The Oncomine TCR Beta short-read assay was what sequenced the DNA obtained from cultured CD4+ T cells. MiXCR, run by TCRdb on the PCR reads, gives a single entry per CDR3 protein. The table includes about 20,000 distinct CDR3 sequences, 55% detected once. Worth noting for this clonotype: Antigen specificity is unknown.

Treatment described: roughly 10-day PBMC culture with coronavirus spike peptide pools or control peptides (ViraFEST assay). Sequenced: CD4+ T cells from blood, cultured in vitro. This sequence originates from a human donor who had recovered from COVID-19. The V gene is TRBV6-1, the J gene TRBJ2-1; 14 nucleotides line up with TRBD2. This CDR3 reads CASNTGEGLAGANEQFF. CDR3 sequence (DNA): TGTGCCAGCAACACGGGAGAGGGACTAGCGGGAGCCAATGAGCAGTTCTTC.